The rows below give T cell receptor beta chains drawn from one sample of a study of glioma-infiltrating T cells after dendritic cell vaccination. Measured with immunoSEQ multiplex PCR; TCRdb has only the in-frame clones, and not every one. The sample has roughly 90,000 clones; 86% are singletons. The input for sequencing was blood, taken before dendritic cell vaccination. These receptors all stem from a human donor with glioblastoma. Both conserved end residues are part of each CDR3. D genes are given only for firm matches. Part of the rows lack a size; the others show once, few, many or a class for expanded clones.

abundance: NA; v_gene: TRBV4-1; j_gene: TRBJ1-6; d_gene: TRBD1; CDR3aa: CASSTDRAVGSPLHF; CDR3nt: TGCGCCAGCAGCACGGACAGGGCGGTAGGTTCACCCCTCCACTTT
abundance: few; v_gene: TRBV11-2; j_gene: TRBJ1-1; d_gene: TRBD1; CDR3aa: CASSRQGQNMNTEAFF; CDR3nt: TGTGCCAGCAGCCGCCAGGGACAGAATATGAACACTGAAGCTTTCTTT
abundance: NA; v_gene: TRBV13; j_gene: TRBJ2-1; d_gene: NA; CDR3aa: CASSVGLYNEQFF; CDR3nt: TGTGCCAGCAGCGTAGGACTGTACAATGAGCAGTTCTTC
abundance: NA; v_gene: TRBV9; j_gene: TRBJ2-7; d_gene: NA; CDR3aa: CASSPTGNEQYF; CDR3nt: TGTGCCAGCAGCCCAACGGGAAACGAGCAGTACTTC
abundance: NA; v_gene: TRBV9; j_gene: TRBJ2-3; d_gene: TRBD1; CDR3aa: CASSVYAGTGSTDTQYF; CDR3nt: TGTGCCAGCAGCGTTTACGCTGGGACAGGGAGCACAGATACGCAGTATTTT
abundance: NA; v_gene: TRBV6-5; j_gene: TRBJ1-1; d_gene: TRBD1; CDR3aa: CASRPGQTNTEAFF; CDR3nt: TGTGCCAGCAGGCCGGGACAGACGAACACTGAAGCTTTCTTT
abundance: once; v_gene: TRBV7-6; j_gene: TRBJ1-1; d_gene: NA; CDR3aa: CASSLGGVMNTEAFF; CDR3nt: TGTGCCAGCAGCTTAGGGGGGGTCATGAACACTGAAGCTTTCTTT
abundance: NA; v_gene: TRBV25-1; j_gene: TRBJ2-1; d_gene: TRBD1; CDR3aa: CASSPRDRVFLYNEQFF; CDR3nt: TGTGCCAGCAGTCCGCGGGACAGGGTATTTCTCTACAATGAGCAGTTCTTC
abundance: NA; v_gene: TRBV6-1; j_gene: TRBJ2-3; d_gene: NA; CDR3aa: CASSEGSRDTQYF; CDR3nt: TGTGCCAGCAGTGAAGGGAGTAGGGATACGCAGTATTTT
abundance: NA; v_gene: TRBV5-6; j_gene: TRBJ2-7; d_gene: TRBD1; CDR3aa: CASSLDRGPTYEQYF; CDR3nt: TGTGCCAGCAGCTTGGACAGGGGGCCTACCTACGAGCAGTACTTC
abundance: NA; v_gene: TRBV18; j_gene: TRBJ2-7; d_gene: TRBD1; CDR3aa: CASSPPGQASYEQYF; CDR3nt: TGTGCCAGCTCACCACCGGGACAGGCTTCCTACGAGCAGTACTTC
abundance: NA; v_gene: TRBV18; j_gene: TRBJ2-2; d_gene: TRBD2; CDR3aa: CASSPPGGRNTGELFF; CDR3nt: TGTGCCAGCTCACCACCGGGCGGGAGGAACACCGGGGAGCTGTTTTTT
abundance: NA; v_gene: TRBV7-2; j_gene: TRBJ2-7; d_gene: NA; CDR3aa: CASSLNFFYEQYF; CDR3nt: TGTGCCAGCAGCTTAAACTTTTTCTACGAGCAGTACTTC
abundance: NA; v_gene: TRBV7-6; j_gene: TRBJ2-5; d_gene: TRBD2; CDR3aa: CASSSDWTSGVQETQYF; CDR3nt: TGTGCCAGCAGCTCAGATTGGACTAGCGGAGTCCAAGAGACCCAGTACTTC
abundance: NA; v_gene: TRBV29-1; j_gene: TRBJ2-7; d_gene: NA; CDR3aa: CSVGLIYEQYF; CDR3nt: TGCAGCGTTGGACTCATCTACGAGCAGTACTTC
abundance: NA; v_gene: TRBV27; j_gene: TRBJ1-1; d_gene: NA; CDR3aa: CASSSGGTEAFF; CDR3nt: TGTGCCAGCAGTTCTGGGGGGACTGAAGCTTTCTTT
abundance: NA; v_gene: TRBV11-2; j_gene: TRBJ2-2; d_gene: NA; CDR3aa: CASSLVAGTSSTGELFF; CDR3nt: TGTGCCAGCAGCTTAGTGGCGGGAACATCAAGCACCGGGGAGCTGTTTTTT
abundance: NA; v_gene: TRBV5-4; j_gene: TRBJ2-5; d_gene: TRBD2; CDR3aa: CASNLAGGGETQYF; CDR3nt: TGTGCCAGCAACCTAGCGGGAGGTGGGGAGACCCAGTACTTC
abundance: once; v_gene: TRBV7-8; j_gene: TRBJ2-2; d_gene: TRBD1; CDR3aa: CASSPRGTGQATGELFF; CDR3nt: TGTGCCAGCAGCCCAAGGGGGACAGGTCAGGCCACCGGGGAGCTGTTTTTT
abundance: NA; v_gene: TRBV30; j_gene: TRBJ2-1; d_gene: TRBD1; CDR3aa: CAWSRDRDSYNEQFF; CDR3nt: TGTGCCTGGAGCCGAGACAGGGATTCTTACAATGAGCAGTTCTTC
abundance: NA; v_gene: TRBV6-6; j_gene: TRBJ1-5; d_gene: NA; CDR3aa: CASTPEGVSEQPQHF; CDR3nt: TGTGCCAGCACCCCCGAGGGGGTTTCTGAGCAGCCCCAGCATTTT
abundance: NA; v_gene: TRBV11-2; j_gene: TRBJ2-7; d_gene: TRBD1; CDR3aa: CASRPPGQGLYEQYF; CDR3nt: TGTGCCAGCAGGCCGCCTGGACAGGGACTCTACGAGCAGTACTTC
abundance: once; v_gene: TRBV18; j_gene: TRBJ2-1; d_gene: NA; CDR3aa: CASSPASATYNERFF; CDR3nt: TGTGCCAGCTCACCAGCTAGCGCAACCTACAATGAGCGGTTCTTC
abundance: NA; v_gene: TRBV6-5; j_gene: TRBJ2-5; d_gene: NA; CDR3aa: CASSYGSGRYQETQYF; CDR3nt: TGTGCCAGCAGTTACGGTAGCGGAAGGTACCAAGAGACCCAGTACTTC
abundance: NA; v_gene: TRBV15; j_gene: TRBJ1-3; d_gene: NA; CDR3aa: CATSRAPEFENTIYF; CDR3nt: TGTGCCACCAGCAGAGCACCGGAGTTTGAGAACACCATATATTTT
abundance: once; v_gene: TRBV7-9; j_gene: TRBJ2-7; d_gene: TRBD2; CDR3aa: CASSLIGLGYEQYF; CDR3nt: TGTGCCAGCAGCTTAATAGGACTAGGGTACGAGCAGTACTTC
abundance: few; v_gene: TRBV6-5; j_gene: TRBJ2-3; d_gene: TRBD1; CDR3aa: CASSETGIADTQYF; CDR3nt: TGTGCCAGCAGTGAGACAGGGATCGCAGATACGCAGTATTTT
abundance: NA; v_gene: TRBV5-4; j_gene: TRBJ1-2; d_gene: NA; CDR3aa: CASSLPLANYGYTF; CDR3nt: TGTGCCAGCAGCTTGCCCCTAGCTAACTATGGCTACACCTTC
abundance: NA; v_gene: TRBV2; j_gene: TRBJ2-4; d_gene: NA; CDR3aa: CASSDRAKNIQYF; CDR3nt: TGTGCCAGCAGTGACAGGGCCAAAAACATTCAGTACTTC
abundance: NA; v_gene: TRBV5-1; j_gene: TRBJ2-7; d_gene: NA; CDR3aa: CASSLQGSSYEQYF; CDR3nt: TGCGCCAGCAGCTTGCAGGGGTCCTCCTACGAGCAGTACTTC
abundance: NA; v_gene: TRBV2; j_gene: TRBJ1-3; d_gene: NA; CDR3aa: CAVLREDSGNTIYF; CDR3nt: TGTGCCGTCCTCAGAGAGGACTCTGGAAACACCATATATTTT
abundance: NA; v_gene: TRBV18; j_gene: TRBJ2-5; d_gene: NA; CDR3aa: CASSRVGETQYF; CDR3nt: TGTGCCAGCTCGAGGGTGGGGGAGACCCAGTACTTC
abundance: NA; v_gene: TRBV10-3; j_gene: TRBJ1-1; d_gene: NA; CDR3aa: CAISEWGAGTEAFF; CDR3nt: TGTGCCATCAGTGAATGGGGAGCTGGCACTGAAGCTTTCTTT
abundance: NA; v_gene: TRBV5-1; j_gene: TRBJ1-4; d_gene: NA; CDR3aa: CASSLQASEGKLFF; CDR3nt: TGCGCCAGCAGCTTACAGGCTTCGGAGGGAAAACTGTTTTTT
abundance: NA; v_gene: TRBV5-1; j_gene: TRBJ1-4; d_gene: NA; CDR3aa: CASSSSGRYNEKLFF; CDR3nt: TGCGCCAGCAGCTCATCCGGGAGATATAATGAAAAACTGTTTTTT
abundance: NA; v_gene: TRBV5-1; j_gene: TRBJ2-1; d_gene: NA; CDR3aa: CASSLAIAGQVGEQFF; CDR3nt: TGCGCCAGCAGCTTGGCCATTGCAGGGCAGGTAGGTGAGCAGTTCTTC
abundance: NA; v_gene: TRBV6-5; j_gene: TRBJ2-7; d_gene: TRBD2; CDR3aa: CASSYATSGSYEQYF; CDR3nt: TGTGCCAGCAGTTACGCGACTAGCGGGTCCTACGAGCAGTACTTC
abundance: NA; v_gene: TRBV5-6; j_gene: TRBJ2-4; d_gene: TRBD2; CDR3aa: CASSLRPSGRAGSIQYF; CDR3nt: TGTGCCAGCAGCTTGAGACCCAGCGGGAGGGCCGGGAGCATTCAGTACTTC
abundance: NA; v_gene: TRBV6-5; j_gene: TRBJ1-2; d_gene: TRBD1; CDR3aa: CASGRDSRRGYTF; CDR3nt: TGTGCCAGCGGAAGGGACAGTCGACGCGGCTACACCTTC
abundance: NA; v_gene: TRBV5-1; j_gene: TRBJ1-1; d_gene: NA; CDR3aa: CASSLAAPGTLNTEAFF; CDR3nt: TGCGCCAGCAGCTTGGCCGCTCCGGGGACACTTAACACTGAAGCTTTCTTT
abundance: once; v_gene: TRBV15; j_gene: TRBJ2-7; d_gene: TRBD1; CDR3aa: CATSRDRDRGKVEQYF; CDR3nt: TGTGCCACCAGCAGAGATCGGGACAGGGGAAAGGTTGAGCAGTACTTC
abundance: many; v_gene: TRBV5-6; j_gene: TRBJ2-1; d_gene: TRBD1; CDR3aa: CASRRQGTNEQFF; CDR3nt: TGTGCCAGCAGAAGACAGGGAACCAATGAGCAGTTCTTC
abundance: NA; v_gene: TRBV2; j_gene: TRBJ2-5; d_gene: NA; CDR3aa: CASKESLPQETQYF; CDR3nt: TGTGCCAGTAAAGAAAGCCTTCCCCAAGAGACCCAGTACTTC
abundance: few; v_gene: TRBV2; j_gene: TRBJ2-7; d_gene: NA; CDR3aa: CASSEDRVREQYF; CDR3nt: TGTGCCAGCAGTGAAGACAGGGTCCGCGAGCAGTACTTC
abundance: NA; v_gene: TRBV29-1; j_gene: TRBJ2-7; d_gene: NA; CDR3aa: CSVVKGTYYEQYF; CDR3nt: TGCAGCGTTGTCAAAGGGACATACTACGAGCAGTACTTC
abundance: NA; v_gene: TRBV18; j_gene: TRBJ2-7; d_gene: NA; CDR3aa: CASSPLALVGEQYF; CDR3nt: TGTGCCAGCTCACCACTAGCCCTGGTTGGTGAGCAGTACTTC
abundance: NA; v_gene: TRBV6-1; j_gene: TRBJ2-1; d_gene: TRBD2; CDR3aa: CASNRRDYAYNEQFF; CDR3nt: TGTGCCAGCAACCGCCGGGACTATGCCTACAATGAGCAGTTCTTC
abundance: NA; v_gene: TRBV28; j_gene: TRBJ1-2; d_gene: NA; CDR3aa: CASSLNRAHYGYTF; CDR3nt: TGTGCCAGCAGTTTAAACAGGGCGCACTATGGCTACACCTTC
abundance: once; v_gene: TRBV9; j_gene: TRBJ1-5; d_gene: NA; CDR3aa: CASSATGANNQPQHF; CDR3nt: TGTGCCAGCAGCGCAACAGGAGCCAACAATCAGCCCCAGCATTTT
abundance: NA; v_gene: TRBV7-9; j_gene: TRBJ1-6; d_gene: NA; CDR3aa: CASSLTVLSPLHF; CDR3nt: TGTGCCAGCAGCTTAACTGTCCTTTCACCCCTCCACTTT
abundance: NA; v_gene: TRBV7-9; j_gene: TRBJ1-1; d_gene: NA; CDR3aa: CASSLYLGLGAFF; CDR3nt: TGTGCCAGCAGCTTATATCTGGGACTAGGAGCTTTCTTT
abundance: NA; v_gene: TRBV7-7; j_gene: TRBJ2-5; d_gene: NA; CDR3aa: CASSLGAGEETQYF; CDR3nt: TGTGCCAGCAGCTTAGGGGCAGGGGAAGAGACCCAGTACTTC
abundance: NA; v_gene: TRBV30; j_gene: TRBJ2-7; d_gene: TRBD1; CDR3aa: CAWSLRQGVRYEQYF; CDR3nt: TGTGCCTGGAGCCTCCGACAGGGAGTACGCTACGAGCAGTACTTC
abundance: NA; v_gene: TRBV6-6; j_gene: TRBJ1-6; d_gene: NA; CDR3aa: CASSYSTGSPLHF; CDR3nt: TGTGCCAGCAGTTACTCGACAGGTTCACCCCTCCACTTT